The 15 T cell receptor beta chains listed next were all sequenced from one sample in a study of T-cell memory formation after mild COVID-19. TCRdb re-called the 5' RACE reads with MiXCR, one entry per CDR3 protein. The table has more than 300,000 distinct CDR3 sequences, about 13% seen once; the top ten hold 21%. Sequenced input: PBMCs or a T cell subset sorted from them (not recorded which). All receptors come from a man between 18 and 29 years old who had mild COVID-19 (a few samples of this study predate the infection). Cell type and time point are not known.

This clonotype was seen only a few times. This CDR3 is CASSYRSSGVDTQYF. DNA for the CDR3: TGTGCCAGCAGTTACCGGTCTAGCGGGGTAGATACGCAGTATTTT. The chain combines TRBV6-6 with TRBJ2-3; 9 positions match TRBD2. V shed 2 bases, J shed 5 bases, and the junction held 5 bases outside the gene matches. The germline V gene encodes CDR1 MNHNY and CDR2 SVGAGI (reference sequence). The CDR3 consists of 15 residues.

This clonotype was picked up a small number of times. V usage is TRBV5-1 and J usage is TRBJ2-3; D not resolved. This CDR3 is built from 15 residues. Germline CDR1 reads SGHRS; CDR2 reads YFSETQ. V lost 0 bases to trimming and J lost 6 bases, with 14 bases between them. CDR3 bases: TGCGCCAGCAGCTTGGCCGGTGGCGTGGCGGATACGCAGTATTTT. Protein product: CASSLAGGVADTQYF.

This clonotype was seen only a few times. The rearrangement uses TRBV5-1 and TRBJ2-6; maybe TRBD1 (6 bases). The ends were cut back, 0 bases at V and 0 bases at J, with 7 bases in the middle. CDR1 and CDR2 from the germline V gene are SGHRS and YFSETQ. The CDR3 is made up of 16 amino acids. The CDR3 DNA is TGCGCCAGCAGCTTGGACAGGGCCTCTGGGGCCAACGTCCTGACTTTC. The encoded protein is CASSLDRASGANVLTF.

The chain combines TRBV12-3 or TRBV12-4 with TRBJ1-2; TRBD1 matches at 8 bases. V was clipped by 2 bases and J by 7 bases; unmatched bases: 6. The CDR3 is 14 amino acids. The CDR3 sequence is CASSLLAGGRGYTF. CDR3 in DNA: TGTGCCAGCAGTTTATTGGCAGGGGGCCGTGGCTACACCTTC.

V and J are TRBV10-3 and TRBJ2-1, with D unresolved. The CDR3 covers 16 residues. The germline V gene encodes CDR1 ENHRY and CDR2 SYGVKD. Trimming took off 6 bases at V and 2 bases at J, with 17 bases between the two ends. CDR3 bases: TGTGCCATCAGGCCTTTCGGTGAGACCCCCTACAATGAGCAGTTCTTC. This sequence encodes CAIRPFGETPYNEQFF.

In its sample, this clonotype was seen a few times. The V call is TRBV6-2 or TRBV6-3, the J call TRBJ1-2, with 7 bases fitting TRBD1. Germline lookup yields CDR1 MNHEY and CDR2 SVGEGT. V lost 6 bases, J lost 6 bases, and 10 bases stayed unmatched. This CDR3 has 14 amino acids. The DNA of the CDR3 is TGTGCCAGCAGAACAGACAGGGTCTGGGATGGCTACACCTTC. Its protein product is CASRTDRVWDGYTF.

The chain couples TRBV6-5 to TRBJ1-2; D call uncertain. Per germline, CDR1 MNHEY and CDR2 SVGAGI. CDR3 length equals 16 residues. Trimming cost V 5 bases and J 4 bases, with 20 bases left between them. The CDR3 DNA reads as TGTGCCAGCAGTAGAACTTCCGGGAATCAGGCCTATGGCTACACCTTC. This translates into CASSRTSGNQAYGYTF.

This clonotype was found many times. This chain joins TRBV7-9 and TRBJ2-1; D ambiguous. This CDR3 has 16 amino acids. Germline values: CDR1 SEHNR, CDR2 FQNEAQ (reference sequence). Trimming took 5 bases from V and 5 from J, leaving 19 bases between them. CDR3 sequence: CASSALSGVLDNEQFF. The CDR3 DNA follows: TGTGCCAGCAGCGCCCTAAGTGGGGTTCTCGACAATGAGCAGTTCTTC.

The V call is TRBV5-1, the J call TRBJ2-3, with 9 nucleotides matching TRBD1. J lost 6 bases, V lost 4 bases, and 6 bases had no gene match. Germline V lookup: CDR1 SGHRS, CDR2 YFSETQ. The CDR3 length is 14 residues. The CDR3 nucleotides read TGCGCCAGCAGCCCCGGGACAGGGCCGGATACGCAGTATTTT. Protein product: CASSPGTGPDTQYF.

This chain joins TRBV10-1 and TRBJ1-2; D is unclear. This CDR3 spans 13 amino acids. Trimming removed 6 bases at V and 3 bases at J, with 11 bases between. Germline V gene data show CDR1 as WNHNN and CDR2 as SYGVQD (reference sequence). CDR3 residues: CASSADGDYGYTF. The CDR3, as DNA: TGCGCCAGCAGCGCGGACGGGGACTATGGCTACACCTTC.

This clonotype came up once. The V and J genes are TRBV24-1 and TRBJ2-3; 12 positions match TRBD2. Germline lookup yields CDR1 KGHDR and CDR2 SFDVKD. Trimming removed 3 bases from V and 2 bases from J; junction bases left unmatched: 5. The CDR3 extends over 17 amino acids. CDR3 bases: TGTGCCACCAGTGATCCGACTAGCGGGGGATCCACAGATACGCAGTATTTT. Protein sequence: CATSDPTSGGSTDTQYF.

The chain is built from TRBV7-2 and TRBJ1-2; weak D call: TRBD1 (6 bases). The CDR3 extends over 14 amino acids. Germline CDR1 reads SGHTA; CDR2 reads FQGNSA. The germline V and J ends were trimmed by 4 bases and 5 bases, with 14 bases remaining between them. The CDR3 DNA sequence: TGTGCCAGCAGCTCATACAGGGTGCAATATGGCTACACCTTC. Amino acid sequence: CASSSYRVQYGYTF.

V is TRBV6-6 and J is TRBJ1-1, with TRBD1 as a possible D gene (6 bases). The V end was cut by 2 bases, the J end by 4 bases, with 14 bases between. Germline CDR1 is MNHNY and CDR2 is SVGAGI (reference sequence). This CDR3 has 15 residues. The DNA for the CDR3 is TGTGCCAGCAGTTACCAGCCAGGGGCGGCCACTGAAGCTTTCTTT. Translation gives CASSYQPGAATEAFF.

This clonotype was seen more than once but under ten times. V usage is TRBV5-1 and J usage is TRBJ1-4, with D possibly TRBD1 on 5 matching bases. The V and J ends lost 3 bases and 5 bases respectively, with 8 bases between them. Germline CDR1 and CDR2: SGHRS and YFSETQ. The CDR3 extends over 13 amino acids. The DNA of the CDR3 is TGCGCCAGCAGCTCGGGACGGAATGAAAAACTGTTTTTT. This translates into CASSSGRNEKLFF.

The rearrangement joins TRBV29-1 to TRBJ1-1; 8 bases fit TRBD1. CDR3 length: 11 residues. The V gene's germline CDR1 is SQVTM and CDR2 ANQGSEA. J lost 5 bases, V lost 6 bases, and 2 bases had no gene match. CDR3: CSVTGGTEAFF. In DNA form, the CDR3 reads TGCAGCGTAACAGGGGGGACTGAAGCTTTCTTT. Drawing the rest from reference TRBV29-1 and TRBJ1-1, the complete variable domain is SAVISQKPSRDICQRGTSLTIQCQVDSQVTMMFWYRQQPGQSLTLIATANQGSEATYESGFVIDKFPISRPNLTFSTLTVSNMSPEDSSIYLCSVTGGTEAFFGQGTRLTVV.